This T cell receptor beta chain was recovered during a study of blood T cell repertoires in COVID-19. Profiling relied on immunoSEQ multiplex PCR, and the TCRdb table lists in-frame clones only, not all of them. The repertoire holds about 300,000 clones, about 85% seen once, with 2% to 3% in the top ten. CDR3 size: 17 residues. V dropped 3 bases and J dropped 0; count of bases not matched to a gene: 10. Per the germline V gene, CDR1 is MNHNS and CDR2 is SASEGT. This chain links TRBV6-1 with TRBJ1-1, with 7 nucleotides matching TRBD1. The clonotype originates from a woman aged 45-59 years who had recovered from COVID-19. Material: PBMCs or T cells enriched from blood (not recorded which). Here the CDR3 reads CASSETRQGGLNTEAFF. The DNA for the CDR3 is TGTGCCAGCAGTGAGACCCGACAGGGTGGACTGAACACTGAAGCTTTCTTT.